These 26 T cell receptor beta chains were sequenced from one sample in a study of T cell changes during pregnancy in multiple sclerosis. The repertoire was sequenced with immunoSEQ multiplex PCR; TCRdb's copy has only in-frame clones and lacks some. The sample has roughly 38,000 clones, around 93% seen once. Sequenced here: CD8+ T cells from peripheral blood mononuclear cells, sampled in the third trimester of pregnancy. The receptors stem from a female donor with multiple sclerosis, enrolled in a pregnancy study.

The chain is built from TRBV27 and TRBJ2-1; 9 bases are a match to TRBD2. Germline V lookup: CDR1 MNHEY, CDR2 SMNVEV (reference sequence). With 1 base clipped from V and 5 bases from J, the junction kept 6 bases outside the gene matches. This CDR3 is built from 16 residues. The CDR3, as DNA: TGTGCCAGCAGTTTATATGCGGGAGGGGGGAACAATGAGCAGTTCTTC. Protein product: CASSLYAGGGNNEQFF.

This sequence joins TRBV5-1 and TRBJ2-1; no clear D gene. Germline CDR1 is SGHRS and CDR2 is YFSETQ. The V gene lost 4 bases and the J gene lost 5 bases, with 16 bases spanning the gap. This CDR3 comprises 15 residues. The CDR3 is CASSPIFRRNNEQFF. Here the CDR3 DNA reads TGCGCCAGCAGCCCGATCTTCCGGCGGAACAATGAGCAGTTCTTC.

In this sample, this clone turned up once. The genes are TRBV4-1 and TRBJ1-1, with unresolved D. V gave up 0 bases and J gave up 2 bases, with 10 bases separating them. There are 15 residues in the CDR3. Germline assignment: CDR1 MGHRA and CDR2 YSYEKL. Here the CDR3 reads CASSQDFLSNTEAFF. The CDR3 region has the DNA TGCGCCAGCAGCCAAGACTTCCTATCAAACACTGAAGCTTTCTTT.

The rearrangement joins TRBV27 to TRBJ2-2; TRBD1 matches 8 bases. Germline-derived CDR1 and CDR2 are MNHEY and SMNVEV (reference sequence). Trimming took 5 bases from V and 3 from J; bases not matched to a gene: 11. The CDR3 runs to 17 residues. CDR3 in DNA: TGTGCCAGCAGTCCCCCAGGGGGCGCATTATACACCGGGGAGCTGTTTTTT. As protein: CASSPPGGALYTGELFF.

J is TRBJ2-7 and V is TRBV19; the D gene is possibly TRBD1 (8 bases). CDR3 length: 17 amino acids. V was cut by 2 bases and J by 4 bases, with 21 bases left in between. Looked up from germline, CDR1 is LNHDA and CDR2 is SQIVND (reference sequence). The CDR3 DNA is TGTGCCAGTAGTATACGGGGGGACAGGTACCGGTTGTACGAGCAGTACTTC. Residues: CASSIRGDRYRLYEQYF.

This sequence joins TRBV7-9 and TRBJ2-7; TRBD1 matches 7 bases. The CDR3 consists of 13 residues. Per germline, CDR1 SEHNR and CDR2 FQNEAQ (reference sequence). V shed 1 base, J shed 5 bases, and the junction held 2 bases outside the gene matches. This chain's CDR3 is CASSLGTGDEQYF. The CDR3 nucleotides are TGTGCCAGCAGCTTAGGCACAGGGGACGAGCAGTACTTC.

The chain joins TRBV2 to TRBJ2-7, with D perhaps TRBD2 (5 bases). Germline CDR1 reads SNHLY; CDR2 reads FYNNEI. V was clipped by 3 bases and J by 2 bases, with 8 bases between them. The CDR3 loop spans 13 amino acids. In DNA form, the CDR3 reads TGTGCCAGCAGTGAGGCCGGGGCCTACGAGCAGTACTTC. Its protein is CASSEAGAYEQYF.

V is TRBV7-9 and J is TRBJ2-5; 8 bases agree with TRBD2. The CDR3 extends over 15 amino acids. V was pared by 5 bases and J by 4 bases, with 9 bases of the junction left unmatched. Per the germline V gene, CDR1 is SEHNR and CDR2 is FQNEAQ (reference sequence). The CDR3 DNA is TGTGCCAGCAGCCCCCGACTGAGCGGGGGAGAGACCCAGTACTTC. It encodes CASSPRLSGGETQYF. Looking up the rest from reference TRBV7-9 and TRBJ2-5 gives the full variable domain: DTGVSQNPRHKITKRGQNVTFRCDPISEHNRLYWYRQTLGQGPEFLTYFQNEAQLEKSRLLSDRFSAERPKGSFSTLEIQRTEQGDSAMYLCASSPRLSGGETQYFGPGTRLLVL.

The chain recombines TRBV19 with TRBJ1-5, with 10 bases fitting TRBD1. Unmatched junction bases numbered 1, after V lost 3 bases and J lost 2 bases. Per the germline V gene, CDR1 is LNHDA and CDR2 is SQIVND (reference sequence). There are 15 residues in the CDR3. The CDR3 region is CASSMGTGGNQPQHF. Written as DNA, the CDR3 is TGTGCCAGTAGTATGGGGACAGGGGGCAATCAGCCCCAGCATTTT.

This clone was counted once. The V gene is TRBV21-1, the J gene TRBJ1-5; no check of the table's D call, TRBD1, against the DNA was made. TRBV21-1 is a recognized pseudogene. CDR3 size: 18 residues. The CDR3 DNA sequence: TGTGCCAGCAGCGTGATTGGACAGGGGAGGGGAAGCAATCAGCCCCAGCATTTT. Translation gives CASSVIGQGRGSNQPQHF.

The chain joins TRBV13 to TRBJ2-1; D may be TRBD2 (5 bases). This CDR3 has 14 amino acids. V lost 8 bases and J lost 3, with 14 bases in between. Germline values: CDR1 PRHDT, CDR2 FYEKMQ (reference sequence). For the CDR3, the DNA is TGTGCCAGCTCCAGTAAGCGGAACTACAATGAGCAGTTCTTC. Encoded protein: CASSSKRNYNEQFF.

This chain joins TRBV5-6 and TRBJ2-1, with 7 bases that match TRBD2. The CDR3 covers 17 residues. Per germline, CDR1 SGHDT and CDR2 YYEEEE. The junction had 10 bases not matched to a gene; V was cut back by 1 base and J by 3 bases. The DNA of the CDR3 is TGTGCCAGCAGCTTGATACCGGGACTAATGAACTACAATGAGCAGTTCTTC. Protein: CASSLIPGLMNYNEQFF.

The genes are TRBV6-1 and TRBJ2-7; TRBD1 is a possible D gene (7 bases). The CDR3 totals 15 residues. The germline V and J ends were trimmed by 2 bases and 4 bases, with 15 bases remaining between them. Germline V gene data show CDR1 as MNHNS and CDR2 as SASEGT. The CDR3 loop is CASSESSRGVYEQYF. The CDR3 bases are TGTGCCAGCAGTGAATCGAGCAGGGGGGTATACGAGCAGTACTTC.

This chain joins TRBV27 and TRBJ2-5; 8 nucleotides align to TRBD1. J gave up 5 bases and V 5 bases, and 7 bases lay outside the gene matches. The length of the CDR3 is 14 residues. Germline V gene sequence: CDR1 MNHEY, CDR2 SMNVEV (reference sequence). The CDR3 reads CASSTDRGAETQYF. CDR3 DNA: TGTGCCAGCAGTACAGACAGGGGAGCGGAGACCCAGTACTTC.

This chain joins TRBV28 and TRBJ2-7; tentatively, D is TRBD2 (6 bases). The CDR3 consists of 17 residues. Germline assignment: CDR1 MDHEN and CDR2 SYDVKM. With 9 bases removed from V and 7 bases from J, the gap between germline ends came to 31 bases. The CDR3 nucleotides read TGTGCCAGTCTCTATGGTGCCCGGTTTGGGAGGAGAGAAGAGCAGTACTTC. Translation: CASLYGARFGRREEQYF.

This chain connects TRBV27 to TRBJ2-1; maybe TRBD1 (5 bases). Germline V CDR1 and CDR2: MNHEY, SMNVEV (reference sequence). Trimming removed 5 bases from V and 7 bases from J, with 15 bases in between. The CDR3 contains 14 residues. CDR3 sequence: CASSPGLLRNEQFF. The CDR3 nucleotides are TGTGCCAGCAGTCCAGGGTTACTTAGAAATGAGCAGTTCTTC.

The chain is built from TRBV7-2 and TRBJ2-3; maybe TRBD2 (5 bases). The V gene lost 5 bases and the J gene lost 0 bases, with 12 bases spanning the gap. Germline CDR1 and CDR2: SGHTA and FQGNSA. The CDR3 sequence is 15 residues long. DNA for the CDR3: TGTGCCAGCAGCCTCGGACTCGTCAGCACAGATACGCAGTATTTT. It yields the protein CASSLGLVSTDTQYF.

J is TRBJ1-2 and V is TRBV2; maybe TRBD1 (6 bases). The CDR3 covers 15 residues. V was cut by 0 bases and J by 8 bases, with 16 bases left in between. Germline values: CDR1 SNHLY, CDR2 FYNNEI. CDR3 sequence (DNA): TGTGCCAGCAGTGAAGCCTTACAGGGATTGGGGGGCTACACCTTC. It codes for CASSEALQGLGGYTF.

The chain couples TRBV14 to TRBJ2-7, with a possible D match to TRBD1 (6 bases). V gave up 5 bases and J gave up 1 base, with 9 bases separating them. Germline V lookup: CDR1 SGHDN, CDR2 FVKESK. This CDR3 spans 13 amino acids. CDR3 bases: TGTGCCAGCAGCGTCGACAGGTCCTACGAGCAGTACTTC. Its protein is CASSVDRSYEQYF.

CDR3 in DNA: TGTGCAAGTCGCCCAGGAGGAGGACTAGTAGCCTACGAGCAGTACTTC. Its translation: CASRPGGGLVAYEQYF. The chain couples TRBV12-2 to TRBJ2-7; the table's D gene call, TRBD2, was not cross checked with the DNA. TRBV12-2 is a known pseudogene. The CDR3 is 16 amino acids.

The chain employs TRBV14 and TRBJ2-5; D is unclear. V was cut by 0 bases and J by 4 bases, with 9 bases left in between. CDR3 length: 14 amino acids. Germline CDR1 SGHDN, CDR2 FVKESK. In DNA form, the CDR3 reads TGTGCCAGCAGCCAAGATCATTTCGGAGAGACCCAGTACTTC. Its translation: CASSQDHFGETQYF.

The chain joins TRBV6-1 to TRBJ1-5; D is possibly TRBD1 (6 bases). The CDR3 contains 17 residues. Germline loops: CDR1 MNHNS, CDR2 SASEGT. V was cut by 4 bases and J by 4 bases, with 20 bases left in between. CDR3 residues: CASSVRDRTVGNQPQHF. The CDR3 bases are TGTGCCAGCAGTGTAAGAGACAGGACAGTCGGAAATCAGCCCCAGCATTTT.

This chain joins TRBV27 and TRBJ2-7; unclear D gene. Germline V gives CDR1 MNHEY, CDR2 SMNVEV (reference sequence). The CDR3 is made up of 13 amino acids. V was pared by 4 bases and J by 2 bases, with 9 bases between. This chain's CDR3 is CASSSLGAYEQYF. CDR3 coding DNA: TGTGCCAGCAGTTCATTAGGAGCCTACGAGCAGTACTTC.

This clone showed up many times. V is TRBV6-6 and J is TRBJ2-7, with a tentative D call TRBD1 (6 bases). Germline values: CDR1 MNHNY, CDR2 SVGAGI (reference sequence). Trimming shortened V by 7 bases and J by 4 bases, and 14 bases separated the two germline ends. The CDR3 contains 13 residues. This CDR3 reads CASNPGTSYEQYF. The CDR3 DNA sequence: TGTGCCAGCAATCCCGGGACATCTTACGAGCAGTACTTC.

The V and J genes are TRBV28 and TRBJ1-5; unclear D gene. The CDR3 is made up of 15 amino acids. The V end was cut by 2 bases, the J end by 8 bases, with 16 bases between. Germline V gene sequence: CDR1 MDHEN, CDR2 SYDVKM. As DNA, the CDR3 is TGTGCCAGCAGTTTAGTTGCTCCGATCGGGGAGCCCCAGCATTTT. This encodes CASSLVAPIGEPQHF.

The genes are TRBV28 and TRBJ2-1; D uncertain. Germline V gene lookup returns CDR1 MDHEN and CDR2 SYDVKM. CDR3 length: 15 residues. V shed 2 bases and J shed 6 bases, with 14 bases lying between them. In DNA, the CDR3 is TGTGCCAGCAGTTTAAGAGGTCAGAGCCCCAATGAGCAGTTCTTC. Amino acid sequence: CASSLRGQSPNEQFF.